Listed below are T cell receptor beta chains from one sample, sequenced in a study of Graves' ophthalmopathy and Graves' hyperthyroidism. TCRdb analysed the multiplex PCR reads with MiXCR anew, one entry per CDR3 protein. In the table there are 900,000 to 1,200,000 distinct CDR3 sequences, 36% of which are singletons. Sequenced sample: peripheral blood or thyroid tissue (not recorded which). Receptor source: an adult man with Graves' hyperthyroidism. Both conserved end residues are part of each CDR3. The D gene is left open where the match is weak. For some rows the clone size is stated as once, few or many, or as a class when expanded; others skip it.

TRBV25-1	15	once	TRBJ1-6	NA	CASRSQGSLNSPLHF	TGTGCCAGCAGGAGTCAGGGGAGTCTTAATTCACCCCTCCACTTT
TRBV20-1	11	many	TRBJ2-7	NA	CSASTESEQYF	TGCAGTGCTAGTACAGAATCAGAGCAGTACTTC
TRBV9	12	NA	TRBJ1-2	NA	CASSAGTSSYTF	TGTGCCAGCAGCGCCGGGACTAGCAGCTACACCTTC
TRBV7-2	15	many	TRBJ2-7	NA	CASSSRKGSSYEQYF	TGTGCCAGCAGCTCCAGGAAGGGTAGCTCCTACGAGCAGTACTTC
TRBV10-3	15	NA	TRBJ2-7	NA	CAIRAGAGLRYEQYF	TGTGCCATCAGGGCGGGGGCGGGACTCCGCTACGAGCAGTACTTC
TRBV7-8	15	many	TRBJ1-6	NA	CASRWGGGAGSPLHF	TGTGCCAGCCGTTGGGGGGGGGGCGCAGGCTCACCCCTCCACTTT
TRBV7-3	14	few	TRBJ1-1	NA	CASSLGGHYTEAFF	TGTGCCAGCAGCTTGGGCGGACACTACACTGAAGCTTTCTTT
TRBV5-1	14	few	TRBJ1-1	TRBD1	CASSRDRVWTEAFF	TGCGCCAGCAGCCGGGACAGGGTATGGACTGAAGCTTTCTTT
TRBV10-3	13	NA	TRBJ2-5	NA	CAISSGGLGSQYF	TGTGCCATCAGTTCCGGGGGACTGGGTTCCCAGTACTTC
TRBV20-1	14	NA	TRBJ2-5	TRBD2	CSARGGTRRETQYF	TGCAGTGCTAGGGGAGGGACTAGACGGGAGACCCAGTACTTC
TRBV5-1	16	NA	TRBJ2-7	TRBD2	CASSLAPSGGAYEQYF	TGCGCCAGCAGCTTGGCCCCTAGCGGGGGGGCCTACGAGCAGTACTTC
TRBV25-1	16	NA	TRBJ1-4	NA	CACSARPAAGDEKLFF	NA
TRBV4-1	14	few	TRBJ1-4	NA	CASSQGTASEKLFF	TGCGCCAGCAGCCAAGGGACGGCGAGTGAAAAACTGTTTTTT
TRBV5-1	14	many	TRBJ1-2	NA	CASSTQAFMDGYTF	TGCGCCAGCAGCACCCAGGCCTTCATGGATGGCTACACCTTC
TRBV6-2/TRBV6-3	12	once	TRBJ1-2	NA	CASSYFEGTRGF	TGTGCCAGCAGTTACTTCGAAGGGACTCGAGGCTTC
TRBV9	14	few	TRBJ1-1	NA	CASSVGQRGTEAFF	TGTGCCAGCAGCGTAGGGCAGAGAGGCACTGAAGCTTTCTTT
TRBV11-2	15	once	TRBJ2-1	TRBD2	CASSLGLAGGNEQFF	TGTGCCAGCAGCTTGGGACTAGCGGGGGGTAATGAGCAGTTCTTC
TRBV5-1	12	NA	TRBJ1-2	TRBD1	CASSWGTGDYTF	TGCGCCAGCAGCTGGGGGACAGGGGACTACACCTTC
TRBV25-1	16	once	TRBJ2-2	NA	CASSEGGDSISGELFF	TGTGCCAGCAGTGAAGGCGGGGACAGCATCTCCGGGGAGCTGTTTTTT
TRBV7-9	17	NA	TRBJ1-3	NA	CASSPGAGRRFGNTIYF	TGTGCCAGCAGCCCCGGAGCAGGAAGACGGTTTGGAAACACCATATATTTT
TRBV7-2	16	many	TRBJ1-5	NA	CASSLGGGKEDQPQHF	TGTGCCAGCAGCTTAGGGGGTGGGAAGGAGGATCAGCCCCAGCATTTT
TRBV5-1	14	few	TRBJ2-5	NA	CASSLYSSQETQYF	TGCGCCAGCAGCTTGTACAGCAGCCAAGAGACCCAGTACTTC
TRBV7-2	16	many	TRBJ2-5	TRBD2	CASSSDWTSGRETQYF	TGTGCCAGCAGCTCCGACTGGACTAGCGGCAGGGAGACCCAGTACTTC
TRBV20-1	13	NA	TRBJ1-5	NA	CSATEYSNQPQHF	TGCAGTGCTACAGAATATAGCAATCAGCCCCAGCATTTT
TRBV19	14	many	TRBJ1-1	TRBD1	CASSTQGANTEAFF	TGTGCCAGTAGTACACAGGGGGCGAACACTGAAGCTTTCTTT
TRBV6-5	15	few	TRBJ1-1	NA	CASRTYITMNTEAFF	TGTGCCAGCAGGACGTACATTACCATGAACACTGAAGCTTTCTTT
TRBV9	17	many	TRBJ2-5	TRBD1	CASSAGTGTGVGETQYF	TGTGCCAGCAGCGCGGGAACCGGGACAGGGGTAGGAGAGACCCAGTACTTC
TRBV19	14	many	TRBJ1-2	TRBD1	CASKDDRGNYGYTF	TGTGCCAGTAAGGATGACAGGGGAAACTATGGCTACACCTTC
TRBV15	13	NA	TRBJ2-3	NA	CATSRGSPDTQYF	TGTGCCACCAGCAGGGGTTCCCCAGATACGCAGTATTTT
TRBV7-2	19	few	TRBJ2-6	NA	CASSLTSGMESSGANVLTF	TGTGCCAGCAGCTTAACCTCCGGAATGGAGAGCTCTGGGGCCAACGTCCTGACTTTC